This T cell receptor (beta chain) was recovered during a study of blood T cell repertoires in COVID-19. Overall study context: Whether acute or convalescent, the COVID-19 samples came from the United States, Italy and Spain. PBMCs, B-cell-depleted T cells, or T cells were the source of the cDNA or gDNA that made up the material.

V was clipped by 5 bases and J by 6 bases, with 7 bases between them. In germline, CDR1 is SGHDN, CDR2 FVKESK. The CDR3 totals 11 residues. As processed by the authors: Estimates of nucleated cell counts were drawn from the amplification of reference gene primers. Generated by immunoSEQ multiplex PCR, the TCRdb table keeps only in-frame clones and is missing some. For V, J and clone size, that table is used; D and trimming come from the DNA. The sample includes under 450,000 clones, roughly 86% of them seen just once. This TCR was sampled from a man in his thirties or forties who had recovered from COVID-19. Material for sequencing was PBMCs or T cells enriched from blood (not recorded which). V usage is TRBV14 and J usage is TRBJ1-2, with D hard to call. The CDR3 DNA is TGTGCCAGCAGCGGTGGGCATGGCTACACCTTC. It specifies CASSGGHGYTF.